A selection of T cell receptor beta chains follows, all from one sample in a study of early T cells in non-severe SARS-CoV-2 infection. TCRdb reprocessed the 5' RACE reads with MiXCR, giving one entry per CDR3 protein. The sample lists some 78,000 distinct CDR3 sequences, about 13% occurring once. The sequenced sample was whole blood. The receptors shown here come from an adult who was a healthcare worker with PCR-confirmed SARS-CoV-2 infection or an uninfected control (not recorded which). Both conserved end residues are part of each CDR3. The order of the fields is J gene, clone size, D gene, V gene, CDR3 protein, CDR3 DNA. A D gene is named only where the DNA matches it firmly. Expanded clones are given a class, and other clones once, few, many or no size at all.

TRBJ1-1	many	TRBD1	TRBV20-1	CSARDWGQGNTEAFF	TGCAGTGCTAGAGATTGGGGACAGGGGAACACTGAAGCTTTCTTT
TRBJ2-7	.	TRBD2	TRBV28	CASRIRDYPYEQYF	TGTGCCAGCAGGATCCGGGACTACCCCTACGAGCAGTACTTC
TRBJ2-3	.	TRBD1	TRBV12-3/TRBV12-4	CASRQGALTSSTDTQYF	TGTGCCAGCAGGCAGGGGGCCCTCACTTCTAGCACAGATACGCAGTATTTT
TRBJ1-1	.	.	TRBV24-1	CATRLTANTEAFF	TGTGCCACCAGATTAACAGCAAACACTGAAGCTTTCTTT
TRBJ2-7	many	TRBD1	TRBV18	CASSPRQGSGEQYF	TGTGCCAGCTCACCAAGACAGGGTTCGGGCGAGCAGTACTTC
TRBJ2-1	many	TRBD1	TRBV6-2/TRBV6-3	CASSRDRGSEQFF	TGTGCCAGCAGCCGGGACAGGGGTAGTGAGCAGTTCTTC
TRBJ2-2	few	.	TRBV5-1	CASSPRRQGHSNTGELFF	TGCGCCAGCAGCCCCAGGAGGCAGGGACATTCGAACACCGGGGAGCTGTTTTTT
TRBJ2-6	.	.	TRBV2	CASRGDGANVLTF	TGTGCCAGCAGGGGGGATGGGGCCAACGTCCTGACTTTC
TRBJ2-1	.	.	TRBV28	CASSLLAGSSYNEQFF	TGTGCCAGCAGTTTATTGGCGGGGAGCTCCTACAATGAGCAGTTCTTC
TRBJ2-1	few	TRBD1	TRBV2	CATNPGQAHNEQFF	TGTGCCACCAATCCGGGACAGGCGCACAATGAGCAGTTCTTC